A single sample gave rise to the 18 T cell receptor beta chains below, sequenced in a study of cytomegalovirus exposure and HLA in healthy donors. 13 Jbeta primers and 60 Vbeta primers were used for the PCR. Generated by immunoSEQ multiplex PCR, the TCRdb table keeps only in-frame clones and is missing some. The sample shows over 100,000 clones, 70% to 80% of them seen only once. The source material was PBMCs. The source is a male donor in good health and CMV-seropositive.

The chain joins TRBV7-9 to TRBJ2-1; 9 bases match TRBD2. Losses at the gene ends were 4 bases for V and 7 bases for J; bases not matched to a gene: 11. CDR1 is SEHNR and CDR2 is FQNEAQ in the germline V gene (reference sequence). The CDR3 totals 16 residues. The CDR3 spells CASSSPPGLAGNEQFF. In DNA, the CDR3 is TGTGCCAGCAGCTCCCCCCCGGGACTAGCCGGTAATGAGCAGTTCTTC.

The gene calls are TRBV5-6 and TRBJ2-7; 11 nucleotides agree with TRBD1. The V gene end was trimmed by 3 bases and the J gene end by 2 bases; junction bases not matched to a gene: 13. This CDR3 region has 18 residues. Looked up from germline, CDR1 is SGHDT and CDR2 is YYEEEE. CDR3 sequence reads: CASSSAGTGGVYAYEQYF. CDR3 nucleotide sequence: TGTGCCAGCAGCTCCGCCGGGACAGGGGGTGTGTATGCCTACGAGCAGTACTTC.

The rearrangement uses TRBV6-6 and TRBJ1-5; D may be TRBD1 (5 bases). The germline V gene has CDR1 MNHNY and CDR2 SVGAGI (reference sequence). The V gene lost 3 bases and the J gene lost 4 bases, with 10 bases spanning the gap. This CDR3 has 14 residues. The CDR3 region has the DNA TGTGCCAGCAGTTATAACAGGTATAATCAGCCCCAGCATTTT. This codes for CASSYNRYNQPQHF.

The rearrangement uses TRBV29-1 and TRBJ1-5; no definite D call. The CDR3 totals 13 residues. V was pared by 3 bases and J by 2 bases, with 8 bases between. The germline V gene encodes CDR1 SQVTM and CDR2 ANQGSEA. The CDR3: CSVELGGNQPQHF. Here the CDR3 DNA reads TGCAGCGTTGAGTTGGGAGGCAATCAGCCCCAGCATTTT.

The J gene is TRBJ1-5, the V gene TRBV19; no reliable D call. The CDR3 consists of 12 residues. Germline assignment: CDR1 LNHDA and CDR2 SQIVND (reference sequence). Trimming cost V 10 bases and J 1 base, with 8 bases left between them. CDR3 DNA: TGTGCCACCGGCGGGAGCAATCAGCCCCAGCATTTT. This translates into CATGGSNQPQHF. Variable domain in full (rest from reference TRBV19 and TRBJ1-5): DGGITQSPKYLFRKEGQNVTLSCEQNLNHDAMYWYRQDPGQGLRLIYYSQIVNDFQKGDIAEGYSVSREKKESFPLTVTSAQKNPTAFYLCATGGSNQPQHFGDGTRLSIL.

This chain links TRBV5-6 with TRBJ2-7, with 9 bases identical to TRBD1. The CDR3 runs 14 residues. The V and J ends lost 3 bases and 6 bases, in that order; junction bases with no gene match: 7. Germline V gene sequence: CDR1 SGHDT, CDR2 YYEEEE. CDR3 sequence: CASSSPGQGSEQYF. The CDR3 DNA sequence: TGTGCCAGCAGCTCTCCCGGACAGGGGAGCGAGCAGTACTTC.

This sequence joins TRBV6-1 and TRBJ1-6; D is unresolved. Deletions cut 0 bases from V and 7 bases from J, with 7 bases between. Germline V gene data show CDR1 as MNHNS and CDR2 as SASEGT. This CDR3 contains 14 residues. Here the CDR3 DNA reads TGTGCCAGCAGTGAAGCGACGGGGAATTCACCCCTCCACTTT. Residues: CASSEATGNSPLHF.

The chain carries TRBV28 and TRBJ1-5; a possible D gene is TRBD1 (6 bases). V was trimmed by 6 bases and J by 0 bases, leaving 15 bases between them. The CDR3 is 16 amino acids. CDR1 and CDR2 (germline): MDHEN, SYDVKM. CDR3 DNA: TGTGCCAGCAGCGCGGACAGCCCATATAGCAATCAGCCCCAGCATTTT. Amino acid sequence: CASSADSPYSNQPQHF.

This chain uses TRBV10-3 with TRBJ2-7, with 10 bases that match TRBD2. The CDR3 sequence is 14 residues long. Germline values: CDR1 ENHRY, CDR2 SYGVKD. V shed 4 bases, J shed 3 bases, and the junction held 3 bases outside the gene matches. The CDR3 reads CAISGTSGLYEQYF. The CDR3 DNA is TGTGCCATCAGTGGGACTAGCGGACTCTACGAGCAGTACTTC.

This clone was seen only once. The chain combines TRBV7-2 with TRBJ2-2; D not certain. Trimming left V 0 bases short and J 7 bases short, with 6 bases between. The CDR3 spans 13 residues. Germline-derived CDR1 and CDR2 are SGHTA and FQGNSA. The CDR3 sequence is CASSLAQNGELFF. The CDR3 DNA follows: TGTGCCAGCAGCTTAGCCCAGAACGGGGAGCTGTTTTTT.

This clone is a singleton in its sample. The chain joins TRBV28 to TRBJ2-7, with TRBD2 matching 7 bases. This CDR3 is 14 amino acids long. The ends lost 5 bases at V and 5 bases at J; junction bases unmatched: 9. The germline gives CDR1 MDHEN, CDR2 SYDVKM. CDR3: CASSTPGTTDEQYF. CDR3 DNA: TGTGCCAGCAGTACACCCGGGACTACAGACGAGCAGTACTTC.

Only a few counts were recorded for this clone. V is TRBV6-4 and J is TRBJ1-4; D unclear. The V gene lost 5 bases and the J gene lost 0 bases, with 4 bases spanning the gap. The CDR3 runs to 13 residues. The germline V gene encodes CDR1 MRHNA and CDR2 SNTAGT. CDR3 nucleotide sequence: TGTGCCAGCAGTATAACAACTAATGAAAAACTGTTTTTT. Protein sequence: CASSITTNEKLFF.

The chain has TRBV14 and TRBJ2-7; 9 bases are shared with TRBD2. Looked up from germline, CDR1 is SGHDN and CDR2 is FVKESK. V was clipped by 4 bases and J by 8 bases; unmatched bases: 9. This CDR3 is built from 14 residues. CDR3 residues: CASSRTSAEGKQYF. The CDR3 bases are TGTGCCAGCAGCCGGACTAGCGCGGAGGGCAAGCAGTACTTC.

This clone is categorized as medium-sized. CDR3 bases: TGTGCCAGCAGCAAACAGGTTTTTAATGAAAAACTGTTTTTT. Encoded protein: CASSKQVFNEKLFF. This chain joins TRBV7-9 and TRBJ1-4; D might be TRBD1 (5 bases). V was pared by 5 bases and J by 4 bases, with 11 bases between. The CDR3 runs 14 residues. Germline assignment: CDR1 SEHNR and CDR2 FQNEAQ (reference sequence).

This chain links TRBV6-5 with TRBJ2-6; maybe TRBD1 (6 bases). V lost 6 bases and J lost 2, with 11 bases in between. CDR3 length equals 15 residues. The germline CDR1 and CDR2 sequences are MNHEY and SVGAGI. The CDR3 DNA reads TGTGCCAGCAGGTTAGGGGGAACTGGGGCCAACGTCCTGACTTTC. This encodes CASRLGGTGANVLTF.

The CDR3 sequence: CASIPQGTGNQPQHF. The CDR3 region has the DNA TGTGCCAGCATCCCTCAGGGCACGGGCAATCAGCCCCAGCATTTT. The gene calls are TRBV28 and TRBJ1-5, with D perhaps matching TRBD1 (5 bases). This CDR3 has 15 residues. The V end lost 7 bases, the J end lost 2 bases, and 15 bases lay between the germline ends. Looked up from germline, CDR1 is MDHEN and CDR2 is SYDVKM.

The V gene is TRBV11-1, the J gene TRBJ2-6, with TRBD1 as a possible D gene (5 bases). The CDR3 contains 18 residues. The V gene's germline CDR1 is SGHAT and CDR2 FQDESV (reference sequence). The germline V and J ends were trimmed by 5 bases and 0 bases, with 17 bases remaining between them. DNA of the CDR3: TGTGCCAGCAGCCGCAGGGAAGGGTATGGCTCTGGGGCCAACGTCCTGACTTTC. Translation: CASSRREGYGSGANVLTF. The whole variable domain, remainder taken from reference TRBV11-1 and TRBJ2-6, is EAEVAQSPRYKITEKSQAVAFWCDPISGHATLYWYRQILGQGPELLVQFQDESVVDDSQLPKDRFSAERLKGVDSTLKIQPAELGDSAMYLCASSRREGYGSGANVLTFGAGSRLTVL.

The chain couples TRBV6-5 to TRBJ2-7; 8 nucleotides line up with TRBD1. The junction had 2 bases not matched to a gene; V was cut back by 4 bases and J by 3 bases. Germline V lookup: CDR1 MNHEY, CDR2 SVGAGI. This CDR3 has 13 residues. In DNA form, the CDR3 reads TGTGCCAGCAGTTTGGGACAGGTCTACGAGCAGTACTTC. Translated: CASSLGQVYEQYF.